The clone carrying this T cell receptor (beta chain) was seen a few times. The target antigen is unknown. This record belongs to a study of beta chain features in type 1 diabetes. Findings of the study overall: Among all four CD4+ subsets, Type 1 diabetes patients had TCRB CDR3s that were moderately but significantly shorter. When VDJ junctions were examined, type 1 diabetes patients showed fewer insertions and more deletions. PCR might favor shorter templates, but any such skew would affect patients and controls equally.

The investigators reverse transcribed all of the isolated RNA, so they sequenced expressed TCRB transcripts. Data came from immunoSEQ multiplex PCR; TCRdb stores just in-frame clones and leaves some out. The sample has around 250,000 clones; approximately 15% are singletons. CDR3 length equals 12 residues. Germline CDR1 and CDR2: GTSNPN and SVGIG (reference sequence). The source is a man aged 30 to 45 with type 1 diabetes. The chain is built from TRBV30 and TRBJ1-1; no clear D gene. Sequences were obtained from naive CD4+ T cells from blood. The CDR3 loop is CAAEMWNTEAFF. In DNA, the CDR3 is TGTGCGGCCGAAATGTGGAACACTGAAGCTTTCTTT.